The source of this T cell receptor beta chain is a study of control samples from healthy donors and cancer patients. In its sample, this clone was seen once. Sequenced by immunoSEQ multiplex PCR; TCRdb stores in-frame clones only, minus some. The table lists hundreds of thousands of clones, roughly 82% of them singletons. CDR1 is MDHEN, CDR2 SYDVKM, per germline. V lost 2 bases, J lost 2 bases, and 3 bases stayed unmatched. The CDR3 is 14 amino acids. This chain connects TRBV28 to TRBJ2-7; 7 nucleotides match TRBD1. This sequence originates from a woman aged 60-75 years with lung cancer. Sequencing input: PBMCs. This CDR3 is CASSLTGDPYEQYF. CDR3 nucleotide sequence: TGTGCCAGCAGTTTAACAGGGGACCCCTACGAGCAGTACTTC.